Below are 9 T cell receptor beta chains sequenced from a single sample in a study of response to subunit inactivated influenza vaccine. TCRdb reanalysed the RT-PCR reads using MiXCR and keeps one entry per CDR3 protein. The sample shows around 480,000 distinct CDR3 sequences, approximately 16% of them seen only once. The sample here was CD4+ T cells sorted from PBMCs, taken less than 25 months after vaccination. These receptors all come from a man between 50 and 75 years old who received an inactivated influenza vaccine.

This clonotype is a singleton in its sample. This chain joins TRBV12-3 or TRBV12-4 and TRBJ2-7, with a weak D call TRBD1 (6 bases). Trimming left V 3 bases short and J 2 bases short, with 14 bases between. The CDR3 sequence is 15 residues long. CDR3 loop: CASSFTGRGAYEQYF. In DNA form, the CDR3 reads TGTGCCAGCAGTTTCACAGGGCGAGGGGCCTACGAGCAGTACTTC.

V usage is TRBV20-1 and J usage is TRBJ2-3; 10 positions match TRBD2. Trimming took 7 bases from V and 4 from J; bases not matched to a gene: 8. This CDR3 is built from 14 residues. The germline V gene encodes CDR1 DFQATT and CDR2 SNEGSKA (reference sequence). CDR3 protein: CSGSGTSAADTQYF. The DNA of the CDR3 is TGCAGTGGATCCGGGACTAGCGCTGCAGATACGCAGTATTTT.

J is TRBJ2-6 and V is TRBV14, with 7 bases that match TRBD1. The CDR3 consists of 18 residues. The junction had 10 bases not matched to a gene; V was cut back by 1 base and J by 4 bases. Germline V gene lookup returns CDR1 SGHDN and CDR2 FVKESK. In DNA form, the CDR3 reads TGTGCCAGCAGCCAAGTGAGGGACAGCCGTTGGGGGGCCAACGTCCTGACTTTC. Its protein product is CASSQVRDSRWGANVLTF.

This rearrangement joins TRBV12-3 or TRBV12-4 to TRBJ2-1, with TRBD1 identical over 9 bases. The CDR3 is 15 residues long. The ends lost 5 bases at V and 4 bases at J; junction bases unmatched: 6. Here the CDR3 reads CASSPGQGLYNEQFF. In nucleotides, the CDR3 is TGTGCCAGCAGTCCGGGACAGGGTCTATACAATGAGCAGTTCTTC.

V usage is TRBV3-1 and J usage is TRBJ2-3; TRBD2 aligns across 8 bases. Germline V gene lookup returns CDR1 LGHDT and CDR2 YNNKEL (reference sequence). This CDR3 is 14 amino acids long. V gave up 0 bases and J gave up 10 bases; unmatched junction bases: 6. DNA of the CDR3: TGTGCCAGCAGCCAAGATAAGGGACTAGTAGCGCAGTATTTT. As protein: CASSQDKGLVAQYF.

This rearrangement joins TRBV12-3 or TRBV12-4 to TRBJ1-3, with D uncertain. V lost 1 base and J 4 bases, leaving 23 bases between the germline ends. The CDR3 consists of 19 residues. CDR3 bases: TGTGCCAGCAGTTTAGAGACGGGGATCGAGGGTATGAGAGGAAACACCATATATTTT. It translates to CASSLETGIEGMRGNTIYF.

V is TRBV18 and J is TRBJ1-6; TRBD1 matches 8 bases. V dropped 2 bases and J dropped 8; count of bases not matched to a gene: 5. CDR3 length equals 15 residues. Germline V gives CDR1 KGHSH, CDR2 LQKENI. In nucleotides, the CDR3 is TGTGCCAGCTCACCAGACAGGGGTTCTTATTCACCCCTCCACTTT. Encoded protein: CASSPDRGSYSPLHF.

The chain uses TRBV5-5 and TRBJ2-7; no reliable D call. Germline CDR1 SGHKS, CDR2 YYEKEE (reference sequence). Trimming cost V 2 bases and J 1 base, with 10 bases left between them. The CDR3 covers 14 residues. CDR3 in DNA: TGTGCCAGCAGCTTTTTTCAAAATTCCTACGAGCAGTACTTC. Translated: CASSFFQNSYEQYF.

The chain couples TRBV5-1 to TRBJ2-4; no clear D gene. Germline-derived CDR1 and CDR2 are SGHRS and YFSETQ. Trimming removed 0 bases from V and 2 bases from J, with 9 bases in between. The CDR3 totals 15 residues. In DNA, the CDR3 is TGCGCCAGCAGCTTGGATGCAGGAACCAAAAACATTCAGTACTTC. Its protein product is CASSLDAGTKNIQYF.